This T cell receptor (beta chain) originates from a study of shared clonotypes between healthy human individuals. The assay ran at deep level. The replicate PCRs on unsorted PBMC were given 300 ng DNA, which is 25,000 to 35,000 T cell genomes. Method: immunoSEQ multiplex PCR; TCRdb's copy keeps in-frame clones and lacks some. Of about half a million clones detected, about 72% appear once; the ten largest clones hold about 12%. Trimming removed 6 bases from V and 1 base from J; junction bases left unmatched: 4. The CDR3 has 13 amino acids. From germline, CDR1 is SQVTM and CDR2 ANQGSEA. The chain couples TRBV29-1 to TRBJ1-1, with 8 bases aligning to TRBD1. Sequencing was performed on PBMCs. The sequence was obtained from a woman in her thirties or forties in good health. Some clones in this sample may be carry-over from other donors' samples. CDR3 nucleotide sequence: TGCAGCGTCCACAGGGGGAGGAACACTGAAGCTTTCTTT. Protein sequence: CSVHRGRNTEAFF.